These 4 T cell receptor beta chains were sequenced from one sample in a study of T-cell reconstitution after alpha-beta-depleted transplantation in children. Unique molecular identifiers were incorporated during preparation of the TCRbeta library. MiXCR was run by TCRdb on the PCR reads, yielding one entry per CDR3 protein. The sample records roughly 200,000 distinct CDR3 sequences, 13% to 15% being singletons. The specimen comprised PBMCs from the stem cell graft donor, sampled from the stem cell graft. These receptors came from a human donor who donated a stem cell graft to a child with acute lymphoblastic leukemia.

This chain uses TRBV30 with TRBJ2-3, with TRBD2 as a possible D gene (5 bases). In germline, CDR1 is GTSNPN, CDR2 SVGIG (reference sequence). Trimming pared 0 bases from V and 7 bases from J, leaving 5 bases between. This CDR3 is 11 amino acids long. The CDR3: CAWSVGNTQYF. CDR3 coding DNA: TGTGCCTGGAGTGTCGGGAATACGCAGTATTTT.

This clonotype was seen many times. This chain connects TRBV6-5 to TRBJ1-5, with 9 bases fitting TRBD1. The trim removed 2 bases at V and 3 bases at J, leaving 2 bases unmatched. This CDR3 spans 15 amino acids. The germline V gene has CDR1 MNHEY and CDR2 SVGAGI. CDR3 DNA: TGTGCCAGCAGTTACGGGACAGGGAACAATCAGCCCCAGCATTTT. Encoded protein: CASSYGTGNNQPQHF.

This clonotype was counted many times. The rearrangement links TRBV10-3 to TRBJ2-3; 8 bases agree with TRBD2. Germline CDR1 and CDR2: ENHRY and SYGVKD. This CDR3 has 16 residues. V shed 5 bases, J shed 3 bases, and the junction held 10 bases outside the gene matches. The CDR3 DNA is TGTGCCATCAGTAGCGGGAGAGGAATAGGAACAGATACGCAGTATTTT. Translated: CAISSGRGIGTDTQYF.

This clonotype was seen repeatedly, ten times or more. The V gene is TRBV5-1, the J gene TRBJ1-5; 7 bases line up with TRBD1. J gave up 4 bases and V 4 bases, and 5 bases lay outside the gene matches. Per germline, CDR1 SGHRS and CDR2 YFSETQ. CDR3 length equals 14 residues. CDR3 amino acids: CASSTGQANQPQHF. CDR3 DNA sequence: TGCGCCAGCAGCACAGGACAGGCTAATCAGCCCCAGCATTTT.